Below are 29 T cell receptor beta chains sequenced from a single sample in a study of T-cell reconstitution after alpha-beta-depleted transplantation in children. Unique molecular identifiers were incorporated during preparation of the TCRbeta library. In TCRdb, the PCR reads were re-called with MiXCR into one record per CDR3 protein. The table lists fewer than 120,000 distinct CDR3 sequences, 10% of them singletons. The sequences come from PBMCs from the stem cell graft donor, collected from the stem cell graft. The receptors come from a human donor who donated a stem cell graft to a child with acute lymphoblastic leukemia.

This clonotype was observed at least ten times. The chain has TRBV11-2 and TRBJ1-3; maybe TRBD1 (6 bases). CDR3 length: 18 amino acids. Trimming took off 3 bases at V and 4 bases at J, with 22 bases between the two ends. Germline V lookup: CDR1 SGHAT, CDR2 FQNNGV. The CDR3 loop is CASSLIARGPGWGNTIYF. In nucleotides, the CDR3 is TGTGCCAGCAGCTTGATCGCCAGGGGCCCCGGATGGGGAAACACCATATATTTT.

At least ten counts were recorded for this clonotype. The chain joins TRBV5-1 to TRBJ2-7; 7 nucleotides match TRBD1. CDR3 length equals 18 residues. Germline lookup yields CDR1 SGHRS and CDR2 YFSETQ. V lost 0 bases and J lost 1; bases outside the gene matches: 13. The CDR3 here is CASSLGGGFGPSSYEQYF. In DNA, the CDR3 is TGCGCCAGCAGCTTGGGAGGGGGCTTCGGGCCAAGTTCCTACGAGCAGTACTTC.

The V gene is TRBV7-9, the J gene TRBJ2-5; 9 bases map to TRBD2. Germline V gene data show CDR1 as SEHNR and CDR2 as FQNEAQ (reference sequence). CDR3 length: 15 residues. V dropped 5 bases and J dropped 2; count of bases not matched to a gene: 6. The chain's CDR3 is CASSPLAGHQETQYF. The CDR3 DNA is TGTGCCAGCAGCCCACTAGCGGGTCATCAAGAGACCCAGTACTTC.

At least ten counts were recorded for this clonotype. The V and J genes are TRBV4-3 and TRBJ1-1; the D is unclear. The CDR3 runs to 18 residues. Between the trimmed V and J ends, which lost 0 bases and 1 base, there was a span of 18 bases. The V gene's germline CDR1 is LGHNA and CDR2 YSLEER. CDR3 loop: CASSQDVVIGLENTEAFF. Written as DNA, the CDR3 is TGCGCCAGCAGCCAAGATGTGGTCATTGGACTCGAGAACACTGAAGCTTTCTTT.

This clonotype was seen ten or more times. This chain connects TRBV28 to TRBJ2-2; 8 bases are shared with TRBD1. The germline CDR1 and CDR2 sequences are MDHEN and SYDVKM. The CDR3 is made up of 15 amino acids. The trim removed 7 bases at V and 1 base at J, leaving 5 bases unmatched. The CDR3 protein is CASIWGTGNTGELFF. CDR3 DNA: TGTGCCAGCATCTGGGGGACAGGGAACACCGGGGAGCTGTTTTTT.

This clonotype was seen many times. The rearrangement uses TRBV7-2 and TRBJ2-7; D not certain. The germline CDR1 and CDR2 sequences are SGHTA and FQGNSA. There are 14 residues in the CDR3. V gave up 5 bases and J gave up 3 bases, with 14 bases separating them. CDR3 nucleotide sequence: TGTGCCAGCAGCCTAAGGACGGAAGTCTACGAGCAGTACTTC. Its translation: CASSLRTEVYEQYF.

This rearrangement joins TRBV4-2 to TRBJ1-2, with 9 nucleotides matching TRBD1. V lost 0 bases, J lost 8 bases, and 10 bases stayed unmatched. The CDR3 is made up of 16 amino acids. CDR1 and CDR2 (germline): LGHNA, YNFKEQ. CDR3 sequence: CASSQDSTGGARGYTF. The CDR3 DNA follows: TGTGCCAGCAGCCAAGATTCAACAGGGGGCGCGAGGGGCTACACCTTC.

This clonotype was detected ten times or more. The genes are TRBV5-4 and TRBJ2-3; D gene uncertain. Between the trimmed V and J ends, which lost 2 bases and 5 bases, there was a span of 6 bases. There are 12 residues in the CDR3. Germline assignment: CDR1 SGHNT and CDR2 YYREEE (reference sequence). The CDR3 loop is CASSFSQDTQYF. In DNA form, the CDR3 reads TGTGCCAGCAGCTTTTCCCAAGATACGCAGTATTTT.

As regards this clonotype: A much larger clonotype is one base distant, so this may be a read error. This chain joins TRBV18 and TRBJ2-6; 8 nucleotides match TRBD1. CDR1 is KGHSH, CDR2 LQKENI, per germline. The CDR3 contains 19 residues. V shed 3 bases and J 5 bases; nucleotides not matched to a gene: 15. CDR3 nucleotides: TGTGCCAGCTCACCTCTGATAGGGACAGGATCTTCTTGGGCCAACGTCCTGACTTTC. Protein sequence: CASSPLIGTGSSWANVLTF.

V gene TRBV7-3 combines with J gene TRBJ2-3, with 8 bases that match TRBD2. Looked up from germline, CDR1 is SGHTA and CDR2 is FQGTGA. Trimming took 6 bases from V and 6 from J; bases not matched to a gene: 17. This CDR3 contains 17 residues. The CDR3, as DNA: TGTGCCAGCAGTCCAACCCCGACTAGCGCCCATACCGATACGCAGTATTTT. It translates to CASSPTPTSAHTDTQYF.

This clonotype occurred many times. The rearrangement uses TRBV12-3 or TRBV12-4 and TRBJ2-7, with a possible D match to TRBD2 (6 bases). This CDR3 spans 16 amino acids. Trimming shortened V by 2 bases and J by 3 bases, and 17 bases separated the two germline ends. The CDR3 DNA is TGTGCCAGCAGTTTACGCGGGGCTAGCCGGAACTACGAGCAGTACTTC. Its translation: CASSLRGASRNYEQYF.

This clonotype has a count of ten or more. This chain links TRBV12-3 or TRBV12-4 with TRBJ2-1; D unclear. This CDR3 has 13 amino acids. The ends were cut back, 3 bases at V and 9 bases at J, with 12 bases in the middle. CDR3 protein: CASSFPPPSEQFF. Here the CDR3 DNA reads TGTGCCAGCAGTTTCCCCCCACCTAGTGAGCAGTTCTTC.

This clonotype was detected ten times or more. The chain combines TRBV5-1 with TRBJ1-2; 9 nucleotides match TRBD1. Germline V gives CDR1 SGHRS, CDR2 YFSETQ. The CDR3 covers 16 residues. Trimming took 0 bases from V and 7 from J; bases not matched to a gene: 10. CDR3 in DNA: TGCGCCAGCAGCTTGGGAGGGACAGGGTCGCCAGGTGGCTACACCTTC. Translation gives CASSLGGTGSPGGYTF.

The table lists this clonotype with many counts. J is TRBJ1-1 and V is TRBV13; possibly TRBD1 for D (5 bases). Trimming removed 5 bases at V and 0 bases at J, with 10 bases between. The CDR3 contains 14 residues. Germline-derived CDR1 and CDR2 are PRHDT and FYEKMQ (reference sequence). The CDR3: CASSLGAMNTEAFF. The CDR3 bases are TGTGCCAGCAGCCTCGGGGCTATGAACACTGAAGCTTTCTTT.

In this sample, this clonotype turned up many times. V usage is TRBV4-2 and J usage is TRBJ1-4, with TRBD1 identical over 12 bases. CDR1 is LGHNA and CDR2 is YNFKEQ in the germline V gene. Germline trimming cut 0 bases from V and 8 bases from J; bases unmatched to any gene: 16. The CDR3 totals 20 residues. The CDR3 is CASSQDFSPGTGGAREKLFF. The CDR3 nucleotides are TGTGCCAGCAGCCAAGATTTCTCCCCTGGGACAGGGGGCGCGAGGGAAAAACTGTTTTTT.

This clonotype has ten or more counts. This chain connects TRBV6-5 to TRBJ2-6, with 10 bases aligning to TRBD1. The V segment lost 4 bases and the J segment 1 base; nucleotides outside the gene matches: 10. The CDR3 runs to 19 residues. Germline values: CDR1 MNHEY, CDR2 SVGAGI. This chain's CDR3 is CASSLYGTGVGSGANVLTF. CDR3 nucleotides: TGTGCCAGCAGTTTATATGGGACAGGGGTGGGGTCTGGGGCCAACGTCCTGACTTTC.

In its sample, this clonotype was seen many times. The rearrangement joins TRBV15 to TRBJ2-1; the match to TRBD1 covers 11 bases. Unmatched junction bases numbered 4, after V lost 1 base and J lost 5 bases. The length of the CDR3 is 16 residues. Germline CDR1 reads LNHNV; CDR2 reads YYDKDF (reference sequence). The CDR3 DNA sequence: TGTGCCACCAGCAGAGGGCCGGGACAGGGGGACAATGAGCAGTTCTTC. Translation gives CATSRGPGQGDNEQFF.

The gene calls are TRBV6-2 or TRBV6-3 and TRBJ2-7; tentatively, D is TRBD2 (5 bases). Germline CDR1 and CDR2: MNHEY and SVGEGT. This CDR3 spans 14 amino acids. Trimming stripped 0 bases from V and 3 bases from J, with 9 bases between. The CDR3 DNA is TGTGCCAGCAGTTACTCGATCCGGGGCTACGAGCAGTACTTC. It encodes CASSYSIRGYEQYF.

This clonotype was seen repeatedly, ten times or more. The V and J genes are TRBV6-2 or TRBV6-3 and TRBJ2-1, with 8 nucleotides matching TRBD2. The CDR3 is made up of 18 amino acids. Looked up from germline, CDR1 is MNHEY and CDR2 is SVGEGT. After removal of 2 bases from V and 5 bases from J, the junction contained 14 bases not matched to a gene. The CDR3 here is CASSYEAGPGLENNEQFF. The CDR3 DNA sequence: TGTGCCAGCAGTTACGAAGCCGGACCGGGACTAGAGAACAATGAGCAGTTCTTC.

This clonotype was recorded at least ten times. J is TRBJ2-5 and V is TRBV7-2, with D maybe TRBD2 (6 bases). The germline gives CDR1 SGHTA, CDR2 FQGNSA. The CDR3 is 14 residues long. V lost 3 bases, J lost 2 bases, and 10 bases lay in between. CDR3 region: CASSFGGRQETQYF. CDR3 sequence (DNA): TGTGCCAGCAGCTTTGGGGGGAGGCAAGAGACCCAGTACTTC.

At least ten counts were recorded for this clonotype. This chain links TRBV15 with TRBJ2-1; D unresolved. The germline CDR1 and CDR2 sequences are LNHNV and YYDKDF (reference sequence). The V end lost 0 bases, the J end lost 6 bases, and 6 bases lay between the germline ends. CDR3 length equals 13 residues. Here the CDR3 DNA reads TGTGCCACCAGCAGAGATGCCCCCAATGAGCAGTTCTTC. Amino acids: CATSRDAPNEQFF.

The sample holds many counts of this clonotype. J is TRBJ1-2 and V is TRBV6-5, with a weak D call TRBD1 (5 bases). V was shortened by 6 bases and J by 4 bases, with 18 bases between the two germline ends. Germline V lookup: CDR1 MNHEY, CDR2 SVGAGI. CDR3 length: 15 amino acids. The CDR3 nucleotides are TGTGCCAGCAGCGGAACAGGCAACTGGGGCTATGGCTACACCTTC. This encodes CASSGTGNWGYGYTF.

Of note for this clonotype: This may be a read error, as it is one base from a much larger clone. The chain recombines TRBV5-1 with TRBJ1-1, with 7 bases lining up with TRBD1. The CDR3 has 11 amino acids. CDR1 and CDR2 (germline): SGHRS, YFSETQ. V dropped 10 bases and J dropped 3; count of bases not matched to a gene: 3. The CDR3 region is CAARGDTEAFF. In DNA, the CDR3 is TGCGCCGCCAGGGGGGACACTGAAGCTTTCTTT. Combining the CDR3 with reference TRBV5-1 and TRBJ1-1 gives the whole variable domain KAGVTQTPRYLIKTRGQQVTLSCSPISGHRSVSWYQQTPGQGLQFLFEYFSETQRNKGNFPGRFSGRQFSNSRSEMNVSTLELGDSALYLCAARGDTEAFFGQGTRLTVV.

In this sample, this clonotype turned up many times. V gene TRBV12-3 or TRBV12-4 combines with J gene TRBJ2-1; D not certain. The CDR3 spans 12 residues. V was shortened by 5 bases and J by 13 bases, with 15 bases between the two germline ends. CDR3 bases: TGTGCCAGCAGTCCCCATTATACCCAACAGTTCTTC. Encoded protein: CASSPHYTQQFF.

This clonotype was seen ten or more times. This sequence joins TRBV29-1 and TRBJ1-2; 7 positions match TRBD1. The CDR3 has 12 residues. J was trimmed by 4 bases and V by 6 bases; bases with no gene match: 5. Germline CDR1 reads SQVTM; CDR2 reads ANQGSEA. The CDR3 DNA reads TGCAGCGTGACGCCAGGGGGCTATGGCTACACCTTC. This translates into CSVTPGGYGYTF.

This clonotype was seen at least ten times. The J gene is TRBJ1-2, the V gene TRBV5-1; the D gene is possibly TRBD1 (5 bases). V lost 0 bases and J 8 bases, leaving 14 bases between the germline ends. Per the germline V gene, CDR1 is SGHRS and CDR2 is YFSETQ. The CDR3 sequence is 14 residues long. The chain's CDR3 is CASSLVYRQGGYTF. The CDR3 DNA reads TGCGCCAGCAGCTTGGTTTATCGGCAGGGCGGCTACACCTTC. The entire variable domain, with the rest obtained from reference TRBV5-1 and TRBJ1-2, is as follows: KAGVTQTPRYLIKTRGQQVTLSCSPISGHRSVSWYQQTPGQGLQFLFEYFSETQRNKGNFPGRFSGRQFSNSRSEMNVSTLELGDSALYLCASSLVYRQGGYTFGSGTRLTVV.

The sample holds many counts of this clonotype. The rearrangement links TRBV5-1 to TRBJ2-1, with TRBD2 matching 11 bases. CDR1 is SGHRS, CDR2 YFSETQ, per germline. V shed 0 bases and J 8 bases; nucleotides not matched to a gene: 4. The CDR3 runs to 15 residues. The CDR3 sequence: CASSLVAGGPDEQFF. CDR3 coding DNA: TGCGCCAGCAGCTTGGTAGCGGGGGGGCCGGATGAGCAGTTCTTC. The full variable domain, its missing parts supplied by reference TRBV5-1 and TRBJ2-1, is KAGVTQTPRYLIKTRGQQVTLSCSPISGHRSVSWYQQTPGQGLQFLFEYFSETQRNKGNFPGRFSGRQFSNSRSEMNVSTLELGDSALYLCASSLVAGGPDEQFFGPGTRLTVL.

This clonotype was recorded a few times. The J gene is TRBJ2-5, the V gene TRBV29-1; 7 positions match TRBD2. The germline V gene has CDR1 SQVTM and CDR2 ANQGSEA. V lost 7 bases to trimming and J lost 5 bases; unmatched junction nucleotides: 10. The CDR3 consists of 13 residues. The CDR3 loop is CSGGGVREETQYF. The CDR3 DNA reads TGCAGCGGGGGGGGGGTGAGGGAGGAGACCCAGTACTTC.

This clonotype has ten or more counts. The chain is built from TRBV7-8 and TRBJ1-5; D uncertain. CDR1 and CDR2 (germline): SGHVS, FQNEAQ. The ends were cut back, 5 bases at V and 5 bases at J, with 16 bases in the middle. The CDR3 consists of 15 residues. In DNA form, the CDR3 reads TGTGCCAGCAGCCCAGACGGGGATTCCCATCAGCCCCAGCATTTT. It is translated as CASSPDGDSHQPQHF.